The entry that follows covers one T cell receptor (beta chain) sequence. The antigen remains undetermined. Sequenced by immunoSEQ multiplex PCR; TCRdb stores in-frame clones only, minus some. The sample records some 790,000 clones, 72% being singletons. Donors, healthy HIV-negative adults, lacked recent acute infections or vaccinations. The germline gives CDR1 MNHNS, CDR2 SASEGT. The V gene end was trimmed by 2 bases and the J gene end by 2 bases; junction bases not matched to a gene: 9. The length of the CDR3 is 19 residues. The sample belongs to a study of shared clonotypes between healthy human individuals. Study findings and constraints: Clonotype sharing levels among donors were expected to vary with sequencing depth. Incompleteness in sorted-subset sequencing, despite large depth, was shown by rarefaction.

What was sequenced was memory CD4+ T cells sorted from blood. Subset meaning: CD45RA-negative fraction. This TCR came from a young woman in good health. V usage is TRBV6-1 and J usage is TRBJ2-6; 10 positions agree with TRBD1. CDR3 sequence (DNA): TGTGCCAGCAGTGAAAGTGGGACAGGGGTACGCCCTGGGGCCAACGTCCTGACTTTC. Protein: CASSESGTGVRPGANVLTF.